Following are 2 T cell receptor beta chains from one sample sequenced in a study of patients and donors after allogeneic stem cell transplantation. A single record per CDR3 protein comes from TCRdb applying MiXCR to the RT-PCR reads. Among approximately 170,000 distinct CDR3 sequences, 20% to 25% were seen once, and the ten largest hold 20% to 30%. Sequencing was done on a sample of blood, either unsorted or a sorted T cell fraction (not recorded which). These receptors came from a human donor who was either an allogeneic HSCT recipient or a stem cell or donor lymphocyte infusion donor (not recorded which). It is not recorded whose cells these are; they may come from a transplant donor.

The chain is built from TRBV12-3 or TRBV12-4 and TRBJ2-1; the D is unclear. V shed 6 bases and J shed 9 bases, with 12 bases lying between them. The CDR3 totals 12 residues. Here the CDR3 reads CASSRNLVEQFF. CDR3 in DNA: TGTGCCAGCAGCCGTAACTTGGTTGAGCAGTTCTTC.

J is TRBJ1-2 and V is TRBV6-1; the match to TRBD1 covers 7 bases. CDR3 length: 17 residues. V lost 2 bases to trimming and J lost 0 bases; unmatched junction nucleotides: 9. The germline V gene encodes CDR1 MNHNS and CDR2 SASEGT. The CDR3 loop reads CASSEPGQKTSNYGYTF. In nucleotides, the CDR3 is TGTGCCAGCAGTGAACCGGGACAGAAAACTTCTAACTATGGCTACACCTTC.